Listed below are T cell receptor beta chains from one sample, sequenced in a study of OX40 agonist ivuxolimab in advanced cancers. Profiled with immunoSEQ multiplex PCR; TCRdb holds only in-frame clones, not every one. Here the sample spans over 45,000 clones, more than 75% being singletons. The sample consisted of CD4+ or CD8+ T cells sorted from blood, taken in a trial of the OX40 agonist ivuxolimab. Receptor source: an adult with an advanced solid tumor such as melanoma, head and neck, liver or kidney cancer. Both conserved end residues are part of each CDR3. D genes are given only for firm matches. Size is omitted from some rows. Given values are once, few, many or a class for expanded clones.

D	V	J	size	DNA	CDR3
-	TRBV7-9	TRBJ1-5	-	TGTGCCAGCAGCTTAAGTGATGGCCAGCCCCAGCATTTT	CASSLSDGQPQHF
-	TRBV6-4	TRBJ1-5	-	TGTGCCAGCAGTAAAAAAAGGGATAATCAGCCCCAGCATTTT	CASSKKRDNQPQHF
TRBD2	TRBV6-6	TRBJ2-3	-	TGTGCCAGCAGTTTTGGGACTAGCGGGGGCACAGATACGCAGTATTTT	CASSFGTSGGTDTQYF
-	TRBV28	TRBJ2-7	-	TGTGCCAGCAGTTTACTTCTCTCCGGGGAGCAGTACTTC	CASSLLLSGEQYF
-	TRBV5-1	TRBJ2-2	-	TGCGCCAGCAGATTCGACAGCACCGGGGAGCTATTTTTT	CASRFDSTGELFF
-	TRBV18	TRBJ1-2	few	TGTGCCAGCTCTCTCGGGGACCGCTACACCTTC	CASSLGDRYTF
TRBD2	TRBV5-1	TRBJ2-3	-	TGCGCCAGCAGCTTGCAGTCTAGCGGGAGCCGCACAGATACGCAGTATTTT	CASSLQSSGSRTDTQYF
TRBD1	TRBV29-1	TRBJ1-2	-	TGCAGCACCAATAAGCAGGGGGAGTTTCGGGGCTACACCTTC	CSTNKQGEFRGYTF
-	TRBV10-3	TRBJ1-5	few	TGTGCCATCAGTGAGGGGCATAGCAATCAGCCCCAGCATTTT	CAISEGHSNQPQHF
-	TRBV11-2	TRBJ2-3	-	TGTGCCAGCAGCCGTTTCGTTGCGGGCACAGATACGCAGTATTTT	CASSRFVAGTDTQYF
-	TRBV2	TRBJ2-7	once	TGTGCCAGCAGTGAGGGGGCCCACAGCGAGCAGTACTTC	CASSEGAHSEQYF
TRBD1	TRBV5-1	TRBJ2-7	-	TGCGCCAGCAGCTTATCGGGACAGGGGAAAGTCGAGCAGTACTTC	CASSLSGQGKVEQYF
-	TRBV10-3	TRBJ2-1	-	TGTGCCATCAGTGTCGCGGGCTATGAGCAGTTCTTC	CAISVAGYEQFF
-	TRBV25-1	TRBJ2-2	few	TGTGCCAGCAGTGACCTACAGAACACCGGGGAGCTGTTTTTT	CASSDLQNTGELFF
TRBD1	TRBV28	TRBJ1-5	-	TGTGCCAGCAGAGACGAACGACAGGGCCGGCAGCCCCAGCATTTT	CASRDERQGRQPQHF
-	TRBV5-5	TRBJ1-2	-	TGTGCCAGCAGCCCCGGGTCCCCCAGCTATGGCTACACCTTC	CASSPGSPSYGYTF
-	TRBV5-4	TRBJ1-3	-	TGTGCCAGCAGCTCCCCGTCTTTGAGCTCTGGAAACACCATATATTTT	CASSSPSLSSGNTIYF
TRBD1	TRBV10-2	TRBJ1-2	-	TGCGCCAGCAGTGAGCCGACAGGGGAGATGGGCTACACCTTC	CASSEPTGEMGYTF
-	TRBV9	TRBJ2-2	-	TGTGCCAGCAGCGTACCAGGGACCGGGGAGCTGTTTTTT	CASSVPGTGELFF
TRBD1	TRBV19	TRBJ2-7	few	TGTGCCAGTAGCCCCCAGGGGGACTCCTACGAGCAGTACTTC	CASSPQGDSYEQYF
TRBD1	TRBV19	TRBJ2-5	-	TGTGCCAGTAGCACAGGGGCCAACCAAGAGACCCAGTACTTC	CASSTGANQETQYF
-	TRBV6-1	TRBJ1-2	-	TGTGCCAGCAAAACTACATCAGCCTTTAACTATGGCTACACCTTC	CASKTTSAFNYGYTF
-	TRBV5-6	TRBJ1-5	few	TGTGCCAGCAGCTCCCGCGGGGCTGGAAATCAGCCCCAGCATTTT	CASSSRGAGNQPQHF
TRBD1	TRBV5-1	TRBJ1-4	-	TGCGCCAGCAGCTTGGCGGGACAGGCTAATGAAAAACTGTTTTTT	CASSLAGQANEKLFF
-	TRBV30	TRBJ2-7	-	TGTGCCTGGAAGAAGGAGGAGGGAATTACCTACGAGCAGTACTTC	CAWKKEEGITYEQYF
TRBD2	TRBV5-1	TRBJ2-1	-	TGCGCCAGCAGCTTGGGCGGGAGTGTCTACAATGAGCAGTTCTTC	CASSLGGSVYNEQFF
TRBD2	TRBV7-3	TRBJ2-3	-	TGTGCCAGCAGCTGGGGACTAGGTGCAGATACGCAGTATTTT	CASSWGLGADTQYF
TRBD1	TRBV19	TRBJ2-2	-	TGTGCCAGTGCCGGGACAGCGCGAACCGGGGAGCTGTTTTTT	CASAGTARTGELFF
-	TRBV5-1	TRBJ1-6	-	TGCGCCAGCAGCCTCCGGACAAGCCTCACTGCCAATTCACCCCTCCACTTT	CASSLRTSLTANSPLHF
-	TRBV2	TRBJ2-3	-	TGTGCCAGCAGCGAAACAGATACGCAGTATTTT	CASSETDTQYF
TRBD2	TRBV5-1	TRBJ2-1	-	TGCGCCAGCAGCTCTGGAGACGGGGGGGCCTACAATGAGCAGTTCTTC	CASSSGDGGAYNEQFF
TRBD1	TRBV7-9	TRBJ1-5	once	TGTGCCAGCACCTTAGCAGGGGGAACGGGGAATCAGCCCCAGCATTTT	CASTLAGGTGNQPQHF
TRBD2	TRBV6-6	TRBJ2-1	-	TGTGCCAGCAGCCCTCTAGCGGGAGTCCACAATGAGCAGTTCTTC	CASSPLAGVHNEQFF
-	TRBV5-1	TRBJ2-2	-	TGCGCCAGCAGCTTGGCTCCAGTATTGGCTAGATCCACCGGGGAGCTGTTTTTT	CASSLAPVLARSTGELFF
-	TRBV6-1	TRBJ1-5	-	TGTGCCAGCAGTACGATTTATAGCAATCAGCCCCAGCATTTT	CASSTIYSNQPQHF
TRBD1	TRBV5-6	TRBJ2-7	once	TGTGCCAGCAGCGATACCGGGACAGGGTTTGGCGAGCAGTACTTC	CASSDTGTGFGEQYF
-	TRBV16	TRBJ2-7	-	TGTGCCAGCAGCCATAAAGCGGGCACTTACGAGCAGTACTTC	CASSHKAGTYEQYF
-	TRBV18	TRBJ2-5	-	TGTGCCAGCTCCTCCTCTAGGGGGGACCAAGAGACCCAGTACTTC	CASSSSRGDQETQYF
TRBD1	TRBV2	TRBJ2-7	once	TGTGCCAGCAGTTTACAGGGGAAAGGGTACGAGCAGTACTTC	CASSLQGKGYEQYF
-	TRBV10-1	TRBJ2-3	-	TGCGCCAGCAGTGGGGGGACTTCTAGCACAGATACGCAGTATTTT	CASSGGTSSTDTQYF
-	TRBV5-6	TRBJ2-7	-	TGTGCCAGCAGCTTAGGCAGCCTCTACGAGCAGTACTTC	CASSLGSLYEQYF